These 4 T cell receptor beta chains were sequenced from one sample in a study of blood T cells in healthy people across ages. The authors ran a second PCR of about 6 to 11 cycles using a sample-barcoded 5' primer and a J-beta primer mix. One entry per CDR3 protein results from TCRdb running MiXCR on the 5' RACE reads. The table has over a million distinct CDR3 sequences, 59% seen once. The sequencing sample was made of blood. Receptors originate from a man aged 18-30 years in good health.

The J gene is TRBJ2-3, the V gene TRBV11-3; D possibly corresponds to TRBD1 (5 bases). CDR3 length: 14 amino acids. CDR1 and CDR2 from the germline V gene are SGHNT and YENEEA. V dropped 5 bases and J dropped 6 bases, with 15 bases sitting between them. The CDR3 is CASSPTRQGDTQYF. CDR3 sequence (DNA): TGTGCCAGCAGCCCAACTCGCCAGGGTGATACGCAGTATTTT.

The rearrangement links TRBV4-1 to TRBJ1-1; D is uncertain. The CDR3 totals 15 residues. V was clipped by 4 bases and J by 1 base, with 13 bases between them. Germline-derived CDR1 and CDR2 are MGHRA and YSYEKL. The DNA for the CDR3 is TGCGCCAGCAGCCCCAAGACACAGCGGAACACTGAAGCTTTCTTT. It codes for CASSPKTQRNTEAFF.

The chain combines TRBV6-2 or TRBV6-3 with TRBJ2-6; tentatively, D is TRBD1 (5 bases). Germline CDR1 reads MNHEY; CDR2 reads SVGEGT. The CDR3 covers 15 residues. The ends were cut back, 8 bases at V and 4 bases at J, with 15 bases in the middle. CDR3 loop: CASGDPRAGANVLTF. The CDR3 DNA follows: TGTGCCAGCGGGGATCCCAGGGCCGGGGCCAACGTCCTGACTTTC.

This clonotype was counted a single time. This chain connects TRBV4-1 to TRBJ2-1; 8 bases are shared with TRBD1. Gene TRBJ2-7 matches the end of the DNA better, so the J call may be wrong. The germline V gene encodes CDR1 MGHRA and CDR2 YSYEKL. The CDR3 contains 13 residues. CDR3 residues: CASSHPGGDEQYF. The CDR3 DNA follows: TGCGCCAGCAGCCATCCAGGGGGCGACGAGCAGTACTTC.